Listed here are 24 T cell receptor beta chains from one sample, sequenced in a study of blood T cell repertoires in COVID-19. Clones were sequenced by immunoSEQ multiplex PCR, and TCRdb holds only the in-frame ones, with some missing. The table shows roughly 100,000 clones, with roughly 84% occurring only once. Input material: peripheral blood. The receptor source for this set is a human donor in a cohort sampled during active COVID-19.

Remarks on this clone: Additional DNA sequences in this sample encode the identical CDR3. The V gene is TRBV6-5, the J gene TRBJ2-7, with 8 bases identical to TRBD1. The germline gives CDR1 MNHEY, CDR2 SVGAGI. CDR3 length: 15 amino acids. V trimming: 0 bases; J trimming: 7 bases; junction bases outside the gene matches: 8. CDR3 in amino acids: CASSYSPGGRNEQYF. For the CDR3, the DNA is TGTGCCAGCAGTTACTCGCCAGGGGGCAGGAATGAGCAGTACTTC.

This clone was detected a few times. This chain joins TRBV19 and TRBJ1-5; tentative D call: TRBD1 (5 bases). V gave up 4 bases and J gave up 2 bases, with 12 bases separating them. CDR3 size: 15 residues. Germline V gene lookup returns CDR1 LNHDA and CDR2 SQIVND (reference sequence). CDR3 nucleotide sequence: TGTGCCAGTAGTAGAAAAATAGGGGGCAATCAGCCCCAGCATTTT. It specifies CASSRKIGGNQPQHF. The whole variable domain, filled in from reference TRBV19 and TRBJ1-5, reads DGGITQSPKYLFRKEGQNVTLSCEQNLNHDAMYWYRQDPGQGLRLIYYSQIVNDFQKGDIAEGYSVSREKKESFPLTVTSAQKNPTAFYLCASSRKIGGNQPQHFGDGTRLSIL.

The chain employs TRBV12-3 or TRBV12-4 and TRBJ1-6; no definite D call. This CDR3 comprises 13 residues. V was clipped by 8 bases and J by 8 bases, with 13 bases between them. The CDR3 region is CASRVSVDSPLHF. The CDR3 DNA reads as TGTGCCAGCCGGGTCTCTGTCGATTCACCCCTCCACTTT.

As to this clone: This specimen includes other DNA sequences encoding the same CDR3. The V call is TRBV5-6, the J call TRBJ1-2; D is possibly TRBD1 (6 bases). This CDR3 region has 14 residues. Germline V gene lookup returns CDR1 SGHDT and CDR2 YYEEEE. Trimming took off 0 bases at V and 2 bases at J, with 8 bases between the two ends. CDR3 loop: CASSLVRGNYGYTF. The CDR3 coding sequence is TGTGCCAGCAGCTTGGTAAGGGGGAACTATGGCTACACCTTC.

The chain links TRBV25-1 to TRBJ2-5; D is perhaps TRBD2 (6 bases). This CDR3 comprises 13 residues. The V end lost 6 bases, the J end lost 4 bases, and 12 bases lay between the germline ends. The V gene's germline CDR1 is MGHDK and CDR2 SYGVNS. CDR3 sequence: CASRGTGVETQYF. CDR3 bases: TGTGCCAGCAGAGGTACGGGAGTAGAGACCCAGTACTTC.

This rearrangement joins TRBV28 to TRBJ1-3, with D uncertain. V was clipped by 6 bases and J by 0 bases, with 12 bases between them. The CDR3 has 15 amino acids. The V gene's germline CDR1 is MDHEN and CDR2 SYDVKM. This CDR3 reads CASSPGESSGNTIYF. The CDR3 coding sequence is TGTGCCAGCAGCCCCGGGGAAAGCTCTGGAAACACCATATATTTT.

This sequence joins TRBV7-3 and TRBJ2-3; TRBD2 is a possible D gene (6 bases). V was shortened by 5 bases and J by 4 bases, with 13 bases between the two germline ends. The CDR3 totals 14 residues. Germline-derived CDR1 and CDR2 are SGHTA and FQGTGA. CDR3 in DNA: TGTGCCAGCAGCGCCACTGGGGGGTCAGATACGCAGTATTTT. Its protein product is CASSATGGSDTQYF.

This chain connects TRBV18 to TRBJ2-2, with 11 bases identical to TRBD2. The CDR3 length is 17 residues. Unmatched junction bases numbered 5, after V lost 5 bases and J lost 0 bases. Germline values: CDR1 KGHSH, CDR2 LQKENI. This CDR3 reads CASSITSGSSNTGELFF. CDR3 coding DNA: TGTGCCAGCTCAATAACTAGCGGGAGTTCGAACACCGGGGAGCTGTTTTTT.

The chain has TRBV4-1 and TRBJ1-1, with a weak D call TRBD1 (6 bases). The CDR3 is 15 amino acids. Trimming took off 3 bases at V and 4 bases at J, with 15 bases between the two ends. Looked up from germline, CDR1 is MGHRA and CDR2 is YSYEKL. CDR3 nucleotides: TGCGCCAGCAGCCACCAGTTTGTGGGGGCCACTGAAGCTTTCTTT. This encodes CASSHQFVGATEAFF.

The CDR3: CASSLAGTLNTGELFF. CDR3 nucleotide sequence: TGTGCCAGCAGCTTGGCCGGGACTTTAAACACCGGGGAGCTGTTTTTT. The rearrangement uses TRBV11-2 and TRBJ2-2; tentative D call: TRBD2 (6 bases). Germline values: CDR1 SGHAT, CDR2 FQNNGV. V lost 3 bases to trimming and J lost 2 bases, with 13 bases between them. The CDR3 is made up of 16 amino acids.

J is TRBJ2-2 and V is TRBV5-1; D is possibly TRBD2 (6 bases). V was cut by 0 bases and J by 4 bases, with 16 bases left in between. The CDR3 is 17 residues long. Germline CDR1 and CDR2: SGHRS and YFSETQ. CDR3 bases: TGCGCCAGCAGCTTGGCCATCGGAGGGTCTCTCACCGGGGAGCTGTTTTTT. It yields the protein CASSLAIGGSLTGELFF.

The V gene is TRBV7-8, the J gene TRBJ1-5; D is ambiguous. Germline V gene lookup returns CDR1 SGHVS and CDR2 FQNEAQ. V lost 2 bases and J lost 2, with 13 bases in between. There are 16 residues in the CDR3. The CDR3 DNA reads TGTGCCAGCAGCTTATTACGGGGATCTGGCAATCAGCCCCAGCATTTT. It specifies CASSLLRGSGNQPQHF.

The CDR3 protein is CASSLSSSATYNEQFF. DNA for the CDR3: TGTGCCAGCAGTTTATCGTCTAGCGCGACCTACAATGAGCAGTTCTTC. This rearrangement joins TRBV27 to TRBJ2-1; a weak D match, TRBD2 (6 bases). CDR3 length: 16 amino acids. Trimming removed 0 bases from V and 2 bases from J, with 11 bases in between. CDR1 and CDR2 (germline): MNHEY, SMNVEV (reference sequence).

V usage is TRBV5-1 and J usage is TRBJ2-7, with TRBD2 matching over 10 bases. Germline assignment: CDR1 SGHRS and CDR2 YFSETQ. Germline trimming cut 4 bases from V and 4 bases from J; bases unmatched to any gene: 14. The CDR3 extends over 17 amino acids. The CDR3 bases are TGCGCCAGCAGCCGCAGCGGGAGGGCCGGAGAGGTTTACGAGCAGTACTTC. Residues: CASSRSGRAGEVYEQYF.

The V and J genes are TRBV5-6 and TRBJ1-2; 9 positions agree with TRBD1. V shed 4 bases and J 5 bases; nucleotides not matched to a gene: 15. The germline gives CDR1 SGHDT, CDR2 YYEEEE. CDR3 length: 17 residues. The CDR3 is CASSVDPSGQGRYGYTF. In DNA form, the CDR3 reads TGTGCCAGCAGCGTGGACCCCTCGGGACAGGGAAGGTATGGCTACACCTTC.

The V gene is TRBV28, the J gene TRBJ2-6, with D hard to call. From germline, CDR1 is MDHEN and CDR2 SYDVKM. The V end lost 3 bases, the J end lost 2 bases, and 14 bases lay between the germline ends. This CDR3 comprises 17 residues. The CDR3 DNA is TGTGCCAGCAGTTTGGGCAAGCAGAACCCTGGGGCCAACGTCCTGACTTTC. It translates to CASSLGKQNPGANVLTF. Full variable domain (outside the CDR3, taken from reference TRBV28 and TRBJ2-6): DVKVTQSSRYLVKRTGEKVFLECVQDMDHENMFWYRQDPGLGLRLIYFSYDVKMKEKGDIPEGYSVSREKKERFSLILESASTNQTSMYLCASSLGKQNPGANVLTFGAGSRLTVL.

The chain is built from TRBV23-1 and TRBJ1-4; D is ambiguous. TRBV23-1 is an ORF; its function is uncertain. Trimming stripped 7 bases from V and 0 bases from J, with 24 bases between. This CDR3 region has 19 residues. The CDR3 region is CASKQNPYLAGATNEKLFF. Written as DNA, the CDR3 is TGCGCCAGCAAACAAAACCCCTACCTCGCGGGTGCAACTAATGAAAAACTGTTTTTT.

This chain uses TRBV7-9 with TRBJ1-1; tentatively, D is TRBD1 (6 bases). Germline V gives CDR1 SEHNR, CDR2 FQNEAQ (reference sequence). The CDR3 runs 15 residues. V was trimmed by 3 bases and J by 4 bases, leaving 15 bases between them. The CDR3: CASSLMGASGTEAFF. In DNA form, the CDR3 reads TGTGCCAGCAGCTTGATGGGGGCGAGTGGCACTGAAGCTTTCTTT.

V and J are TRBV5-4 and TRBJ1-1; possible D gene TRBD1, 6 bases. The CDR3 is 14 residues long. V was cut by 4 bases and J by 8 bases, with 18 bases left in between. Per germline, CDR1 SGHNT and CDR2 YYREEE (reference sequence). The CDR3 sequence is CASSRDTDSAEAFF. The CDR3, as DNA: TGTGCCAGCAGCCGCGATACGGACAGCGCCGAAGCTTTCTTT.

The rearrangement uses TRBV25-1 and TRBJ1-4; D is uncertain. Germline CDR1 reads MGHDK; CDR2 reads SYGVNS. The CDR3 runs 12 residues. Trimming took 9 bases from V and 0 from J, leaving 5 bases between them. As DNA, the CDR3 is TGTGCCAGTATTGCAACTAATGAAAAACTGTTTTTT. This gives the protein CASIATNEKLFF.

The V gene is TRBV7-5, the J gene TRBJ1-3; the table's D gene call, TRBD1, was not cross checked with the DNA. TRBV7-5 counts as a pseudogene. This CDR3 spans 11 amino acids. The CDR3 DNA reads TGTGCCAGGACCACAGGGGACACCATATATTTT. Protein sequence: CARTTGDTIYF.

V and J are TRBV19 and TRBJ2-3; 7 nucleotides agree with TRBD2. The CDR3 has 15 amino acids. With V trimmed by 9 bases and J by 4 bases, 13 bases remained unmatched. CDR1 is LNHDA and CDR2 is SQIVND in the germline V gene (reference sequence). CDR3 coding DNA: TGTGCCAGAACCTTGGAGCTAGCGGAACCAGATACGCAGTATTTT. It yields the protein CARTLELAEPDTQYF.

Concerning this clone itself: At one end, the junction sequence differs from germline, possibly due to a read error. V is TRBV5-1 and J is TRBJ2-1; a weak D match, TRBD1 (5 bases). The CDR3 extends over 13 amino acids. Germline CDR1 reads SGHRS; CDR2 reads YFSETQ. The CDR3 DNA sequence: TGCGCCAGCAGTCTCCCCAGGGTTAATGATCAGTTCTTC. As protein: CASSLPRVNDQFF.

This rearrangement joins TRBV3-1 (or the pseudogene TRBV3-2) to TRBJ2-3; 8 bases map to TRBD2. V lost 1 base to trimming and J lost 4 bases; unmatched junction nucleotides: 4. Germline V gene sequence: CDR1 LGHDT, CDR2 YNNKEL (reference sequence). The CDR3 is 15 amino acids. For the CDR3, the DNA is TGTGCCAGCAGCCAAGGGACTAGCTTAGCAGATACGCAGTATTTT. Protein product: CASSQGTSLADTQYF.